This record concerns one TCR beta chain sequence. Its target is unknown. Amplified TCR beta CDR3 regions came from RNA transcripts. During a first-round RT-PCR of the TCR CDR3, the HTBI primer set was used. TCRdb used MiXCR to reprocess the multiplex PCR reads, holding one entry per CDR3 protein. Of a few hundred thousand distinct CDR3 sequences listed, about half are singletons. Hyperthyroidism in the patients, aged 18 to 65, was newly diagnosed and under 2 months in duration. Orbital computed tomography and thyroid ultrasound, together with serum TRAb and thyroxine and clinical symptoms, were used for diagnoses. This sample was taken from a study of T cells in Graves' hyperthyroidism and ophthalmopathy. Study findings and constraints: Researchers found most expanded thyroid clonotypes above 0.001 in blood as well.

Between the trimmed V and J ends, which lost 2 bases and 2 bases, there was a span of 10 bases. The CDR3 has 14 amino acids. CDR1 and CDR2 (germline): DFQATT, SNEGSKA (reference sequence). This TCR came from a young woman with Graves' hyperthyroidism. V gene TRBV20-1 combines with J gene TRBJ2-1; D gene ambiguous. The sequencing input was peripheral blood or thyroid tissue (not recorded which). CDR3 nucleotides: TGCAGTGCTAGACCAATTAGAGCCTACAATGAGCAGTTCTTC. It specifies CSARPIRAYNEQFF.